What follows are 9 T cell receptor beta chains derived from one specimen sequenced in a study of T-cell reconstitution after alpha-beta-depleted transplantation in children. Preparation of the TCRbeta library used unique molecular identifiers. TCRdb reprocessed the PCR reads via MiXCR and lists one record per CDR3 protein. The repertoire holds about 400,000 distinct CDR3 sequences, about 14% seen once, with 4.3% in the top ten. The specimen was PBMCs, collected from the stem cell graft. The receptor source for this set is a human donor who donated a stem cell graft to a child with Fanconi anemia.

This chain links TRBV5-6 with TRBJ2-2, with TRBD1 identical over 8 bases. The CDR3 length is 18 residues. With V trimmed by 6 bases and J by 7 bases, 20 bases remained unmatched. The germline V gene encodes CDR1 SGHDT and CDR2 YYEEEE. The CDR3 spells CASNSRTGQGARSGELFF. CDR3 coding DNA: TGTGCCAGCAATTCTCGGACGGGGCAGGGGGCGCGGAGCGGGGAGCTGTTTTTT.

This clonotype was detected ten times or more. This chain joins TRBV4-2 and TRBJ1-4; D is unresolved. The V end lost 0 bases, the J end lost 5 bases, and 13 bases lay between the germline ends. Per the germline V gene, CDR1 is LGHNA and CDR2 is YNFKEQ. The CDR3 is made up of 16 amino acids. This CDR3 is CASSQDGGVLNEKLFF. The CDR3 DNA sequence: TGTGCCAGCAGCCAAGATGGCGGAGTCTTAAATGAAAAACTGTTTTTT.

The rearrangement uses TRBV25-1 and TRBJ1-5; the D is unclear. The CDR3 is 13 amino acids. The germline gives CDR1 MGHDK, CDR2 SYGVNS. The ends were cut back, 7 bases at V and 4 bases at J, with 11 bases in the middle. CDR3 bases: TGTGCCAGCAACTCGGGGTGGAATCAGCCCCAGCATTTT. It is translated as CASNSGWNQPQHF.

The chain employs TRBV5-1 and TRBJ2-3; 14 nucleotides agree with TRBD2. The CDR3 sequence is 16 residues long. Trimming at V came to 4 bases and at J to 4 bases, leaving 5 bases not matched to a gene. Germline V gene lookup returns CDR1 SGHRS and CDR2 YFSETQ. This chain's CDR3 is CASSPGTSGGPDTQYF. CDR3 nucleotide sequence: TGCGCCAGCAGCCCGGGGACTAGCGGGGGCCCAGATACGCAGTATTTT.

The rearrangement joins TRBV15 to TRBJ2-7; possible D gene TRBD1, 6 bases. Germline V gene sequence: CDR1 LNHNV, CDR2 YYDKDF (reference sequence). The V and J ends lost 4 bases and 0 bases respectively, with 10 bases between them. The CDR3 is made up of 14 amino acids. The CDR3 DNA is TGTGCCACCAGCATTCGGACAGTCTCCTACGAGCAGTACTTC. Amino acid sequence: CATSIRTVSYEQYF. The full variable domain, rest sourced from reference TRBV15 and TRBJ2-7, is DAMVIQNPRYQVTQFGKPVTLSCSQTLNHNVMYWYQQKSSQAPKLLFHYYDKDFNNEADTPDNFQSRRPNTSFCFLDIRSPGLGDTAMYLCATSIRTVSYEQYFGPGTRLTVT.

V is TRBV6-5 and J is TRBJ1-6, with no clear D. CDR1 is MNHEY and CDR2 is SVGAGI in the germline V gene. Trimming shortened V by 2 bases and J by 9 bases, and 5 bases separated the two germline ends. The CDR3 has 12 residues. CDR3 bases: TGTGCCAGCAGTTACCAAGGTTCACCCCTCCACTTT. It codes for CASSYQGSPLHF.

This clonotype occurred a few times. The chain recombines TRBV7-9 with TRBJ2-1; 7 bases agree with TRBD2. The length of the CDR3 is 15 residues. After removal of 4 bases from V and 0 bases from J, the junction contained 3 bases not matched to a gene. Germline CDR1 SEHNR, CDR2 FQNEAQ (reference sequence). This CDR3 is CASSWRGSSYNEQFF. The CDR3, as DNA: TGTGCCAGCAGCTGGCGGGGGAGCTCCTACAATGAGCAGTTCTTC.

This clonotype has more than one count but fewer than ten. This chain links TRBV11-2 with TRBJ2-2; D is tentatively TRBD1 or TRBD2 (5 bases each). Germline V gives CDR1 SGHAT, CDR2 FQNNGV. V shed 3 bases and J shed 0 bases, with 14 bases lying between them. This CDR3 is built from 17 residues. The CDR3, as DNA: TGTGCCAGCAGCTTGACGTTTCAGGGAGCGAACACCGGGGAGCTGTTTTTT. Encoded protein: CASSLTFQGANTGELFF.

The rearrangement links TRBV24-1 to TRBJ2-3; no clear D. Per the germline V gene, CDR1 is KGHDR and CDR2 is SFDVKD. V dropped 4 bases and J dropped 2 bases, with 9 bases sitting between them. This CDR3 is 14 amino acids long. The DNA of the CDR3 is TGTGCCACCAGTGACCCGGTCCACACAGATACGCAGTATTTT. Protein: CATSDPVHTDTQYF.